This paragraph reports one T cell receptor (beta chain). Its antigen is as yet unknown. This specimen belongs to a study of cytomegalovirus exposure and HLA in healthy donors. Overall study: The 100 million to 120 million unique TCR beta sequences, from about 179 million T cells, were found by an earlier analysis.

Overall study findings and caveats: A later analysis by the authors found several of the most significant clusters apparently linked to common viral pathogens.

The study ran its PCR with 60 Vbeta and 13 Jbeta primers. The method was immunoSEQ multiplex PCR; TCRdb's version includes in-frame clones alone and lacks a portion of them. The sample holds roughly 99,000 clones, under 80% seen once. This receptor was taken from a middle-aged woman in good health and CMV-seropositive. Sequencing was done on a sample of PBMCs.

CDR3 nucleotide sequence: TGTGCCAGCAGCAGACAGGGGGCAACGGACACTGAAGCTTTCTTT. Its protein is CASSRQGATDTEAFF. This chain links TRBV5-6 with TRBJ1-1; 10 bases map to TRBD1. The CDR3 extends over 15 amino acids. J lost 3 bases, V lost 4 bases, and 6 bases had no gene match. Germline assignment: CDR1 SGHDT and CDR2 YYEEEE.